The entry that follows covers one T cell receptor beta chain sequence. It has no known antigen specificity. No clone much larger than this one lies a single base away; base qualities are absent. The data derive from a study of identical twins (dated by TCRdb to about 2016). Describing the broader study: TCR alpha and beta repertoires from monozygotic twins, unrelated adults of various ages and cord blood were deep-sequenced to test whether fetal clonotypes persist. To rule out contamination, the twin experiments were replicated at different times with different library preparation protocols.

Paper-wide results and their limitations: Abundant cord blood beta clonotypes had fewer insertions, young adult naive repertoires showed a similar but weaker trend, and memory repertoires showed no such trend. Compared with coincidental sharing between unrelated individuals, out-of-frame TCR alpha sequences shared between twins had an excess of sequences with low generation probability. Invariant T cells such as MAIT and iNKT could partly confound zero-insertion analyses, though diverse VJ usage argued against this for most clonotypes. A weaker excess of twin sharing was found in beta out-of-frame sequences because the signal-to-noise ratio was lowered by fewer shared sequences. Because the same donors could not be followed over many years, the conclusions relied on cross-sectional statistical analysis. In monozygotic twins, out-of-frame TCR alpha sharing was systematically underestimated by recombination models, although the models agreed with sharing between unrelated individuals.

The CDR3 goes from the cysteine to the phenylalanine over 13 residues. Solely the CDR3 DNA is kept, with 39 bases framed from the first base. Relative to germline, V is 7 bases shorter and J is 4 bases shorter, with 12 bases between their ends. CDR1 WSHSY and CDR2 SAAADI were looked up in the germline V gene. Every donor was a healthy Caucasian. Three pairs of female monozygotic twins, all aged about 18 to 29 years, were included in the twin cohort. CD4+ and CD8+ T cell populations were isolated with positive isolation kits from Invitrogen. The library was generated by 5' RACE. These reads were obtained on an Illumina HiSeq 2000. A universal primer binding site was introduced by template switching, and a unique molecular identifier was present in the final cDNA, enabling accurate counting of TCR cDNA molecules. First-strand cDNA for TCR alpha and beta chains was synthesized from specific primers in the conserved constant-segment region. To control for contamination, every cDNA library carried two barcodes: a SMART-Mk sample barcode plus Illumina barcodes. Two successive PCR steps introduced TruSeq adapter sequences along with Illumina sample barcodes. The TCR alpha and beta cDNA libraries were sequenced on the Illumina HiSeq platform using custom primers. As for the authors' bioinformatics: Unique molecular identifiers were extracted from raw reads with MiGEC, and CDR3 positions were determined with MiXCR. For each individual, recombination models were inferred using an EM algorithm with the repgenHMM and IGoR tools. Shared clonotype analysis was performed with the tcR package in R, normalizing sharing by the product of cloneset sizes. To study raw recombination without the effects of thymic and clonal selection, out-of-frame nonproductive sequences were analyzed. The public reads were reprocessed in TCRdb via fastp at Q25 and MiXCR, keeping in-frame beta chains. Rows merge per CDR3 protein into single entries with the most common DNA and genes. TCRdb, not the original authors, processed these V and J calls. This sample has more than 400,000 distinct CDR3 sequences in its table, and roughly 15% of those were observed once. The ten largest account for around 0.48% of the sample.

The same sample was also studied in work on yellow fever vaccine responses in identical twins. The second investigation adds: The T cell response to vaccination in identical twins was reported by the authors to appear partly convergent and partly personalized. Focusing on identical twins, the study followed the T cell clones that responded to the vaccine, and did so with precision.

Sequencing was done on a sample of CD4+ T cells sorted from blood. Recombination linked TRBV10-2 to TRBJ2-3, with the D gene tentatively TRBD1 or TRBD2, based on 6 matching bases in each. This sequence originates from a woman aged 18 to 35 in good health. The sequence in DNA is TGCGCCAGCAAGGACCGGGGGCCAGATACGCAGTATTTT. Translated, it reads CASKDRGPDTQYF.